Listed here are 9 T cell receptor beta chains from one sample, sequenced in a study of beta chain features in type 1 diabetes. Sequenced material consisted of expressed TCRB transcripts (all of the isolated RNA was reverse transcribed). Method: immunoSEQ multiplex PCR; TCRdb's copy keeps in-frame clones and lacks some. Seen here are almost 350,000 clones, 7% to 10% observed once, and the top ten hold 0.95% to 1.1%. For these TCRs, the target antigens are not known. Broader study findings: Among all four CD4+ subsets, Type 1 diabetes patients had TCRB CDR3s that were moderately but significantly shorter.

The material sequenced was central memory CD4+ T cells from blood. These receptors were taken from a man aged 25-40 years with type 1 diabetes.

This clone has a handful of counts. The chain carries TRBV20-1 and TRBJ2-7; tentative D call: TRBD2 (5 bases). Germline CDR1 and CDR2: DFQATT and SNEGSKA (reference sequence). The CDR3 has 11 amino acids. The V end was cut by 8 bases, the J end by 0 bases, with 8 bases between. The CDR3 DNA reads TGCAGTATCGGGGTCTCCTACGAGCAGTACTTC. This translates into CSIGVSYEQYF.

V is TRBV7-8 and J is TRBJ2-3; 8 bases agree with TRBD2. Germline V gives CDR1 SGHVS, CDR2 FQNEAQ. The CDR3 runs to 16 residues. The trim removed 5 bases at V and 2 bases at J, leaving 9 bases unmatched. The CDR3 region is CASSLRARGATDTQYF. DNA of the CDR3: TGTGCCAGCAGCCTCAGGGCGCGGGGGGCCACAGATACGCAGTATTTT.

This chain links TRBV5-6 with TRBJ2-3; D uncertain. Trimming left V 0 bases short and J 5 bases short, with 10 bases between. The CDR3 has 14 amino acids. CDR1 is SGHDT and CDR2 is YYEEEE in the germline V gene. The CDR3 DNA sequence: TGTGCCAGCAGCTTGGAAGCAGCCGGAGATACGCAGTATTTT. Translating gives CASSLEAAGDTQYF.

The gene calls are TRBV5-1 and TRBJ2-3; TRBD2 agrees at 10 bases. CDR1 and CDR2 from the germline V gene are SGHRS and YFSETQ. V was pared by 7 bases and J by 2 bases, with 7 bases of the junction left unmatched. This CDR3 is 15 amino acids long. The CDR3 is CASGLAGVPTDTQYF. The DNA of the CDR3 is TGCGCCAGCGGGCTAGCGGGGGTCCCCACAGATACGCAGTATTTT.

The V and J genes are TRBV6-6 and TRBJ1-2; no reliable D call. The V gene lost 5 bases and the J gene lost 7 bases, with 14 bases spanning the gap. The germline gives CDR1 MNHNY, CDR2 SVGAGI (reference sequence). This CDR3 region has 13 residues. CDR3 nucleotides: TGTGCCAGCAGTATCGGCACAGAGGGTGGCTACACCTTC. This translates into CASSIGTEGGYTF.

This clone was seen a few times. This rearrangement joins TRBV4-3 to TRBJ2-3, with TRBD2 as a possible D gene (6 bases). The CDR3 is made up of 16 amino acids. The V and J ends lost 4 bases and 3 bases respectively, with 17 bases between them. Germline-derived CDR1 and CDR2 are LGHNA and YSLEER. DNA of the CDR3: TGCGCCAGCAGCCTCGGATATCGGGGGAGGACAGATACGCAGTATTTT. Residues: CASSLGYRGRTDTQYF.

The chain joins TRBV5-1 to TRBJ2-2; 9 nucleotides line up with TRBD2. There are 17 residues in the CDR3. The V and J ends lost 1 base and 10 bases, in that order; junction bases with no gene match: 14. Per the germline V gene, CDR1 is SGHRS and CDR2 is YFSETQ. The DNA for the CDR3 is TGCGCCAGCAGCTTGCAGGCTCGGGGACTAGCCCTTGAGGAGCTGTTTTTT. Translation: CASSLQARGLALEELFF.

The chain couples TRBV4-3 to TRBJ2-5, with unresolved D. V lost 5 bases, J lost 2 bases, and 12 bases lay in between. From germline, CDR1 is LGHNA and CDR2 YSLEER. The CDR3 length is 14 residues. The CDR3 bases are TGCGCCAGCAGCACCTCGCACGGGCAAGAGACCCAGTACTTC. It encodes CASSTSHGQETQYF.

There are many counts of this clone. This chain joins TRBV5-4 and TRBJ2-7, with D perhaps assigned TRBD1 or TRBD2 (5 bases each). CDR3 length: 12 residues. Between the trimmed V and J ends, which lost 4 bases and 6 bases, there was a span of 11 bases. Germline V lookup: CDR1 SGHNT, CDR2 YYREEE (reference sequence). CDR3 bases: TGTGCCAGCAGCCAGACGGGGCTCGAGCAGTACTTC. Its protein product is CASSQTGLEQYF.